The rows below give T cell receptor beta chains drawn from one sample of a study of beta chain features in type 1 diabetes. Only in-frame clones appear in the TCRdb table, and some are missing; sequencing was by immunoSEQ multiplex PCR. The sample has hundreds of thousands of clones; about a tenth are singletons. The sample was central memory CD4+ T cells from blood. These receptors were taken from a man aged 30-40 years with type 1 diabetes. The CDR3 runs from the conserved cysteine through the conserved F or W. Each record gives: D gene, V gene, clone size, J gene, CDR3 protein, CDR3 DNA. D genes are given only for firm matches. For some rows the clone size is stated as once, few or many, or as a class when expanded; others skip it.

>NA|TRBV4-1|once|TRBJ1-1
CASSQDPHRRRGEAFF
TGCGCCAGCAGCCAAGATCCCCACCGCCGGAGGGGTGAAGCTTTCTTT
>NA|TRBV6-5|NA|TRBJ2-1
CASRVARYNEQFF
TGTGCCAGCCGGGTAGCGAGGTACAATGAGCAGTTCTTC
>NA|TRBV25-1|NA|TRBJ1-1
CASSEYGGTEAFF
TGTGCCAGCAGTGAATATGGTGGCACTGAAGCTTTCTTT
>NA|TRBV7-2|many|TRBJ1-6
CASSFFSRQENSPLHF
TGTGCCAGCAGCTTTTTCTCGAGACAGGAGAATTCACCCCTCCACTTT
>NA|TRBV7-2|few|TRBJ1-2
CASNGEGGRSGYTF
TGTGCCAGCAATGGTGAGGGAGGAAGGTCTGGCTACACCTTC
>TRBD1|TRBV7-2|NA|TRBJ1-2
CASSLKADREVIGYTF
TGCGCCAGCAGCCTTAAAGCGGACAGGGAGGTAATTGGCTACACCTTC
>NA|TRBV5-1|few|TRBJ1-1
CASSLQPGSLTEAFF
TGCGCCAGCAGCCTACAACCAGGGAGTCTAACTGAAGCTTTCTTT
>NA|TRBV30|NA|TRBJ1-1
CAWGPGFEAFF
TGTGCCTGGGGCCCAGGATTTGAAGCTTTCTTT
>NA|TRBV7-8|few|TRBJ1-5
CASSSSSNQPQHF
TGTGCCAGCAGCTCGAGTAGCAATCAGCCCCAGCATTTT
>TRBD1|TRBV7-9|few|TRBJ1-2
CASSLAGQGNYGYTF
TGTGCCAGCAGCTTAGCGGGACAGGGGAACTATGGCTACACCTTC
>NA|TRBV6-6|many|TRBJ2-1
CASRYNEQFF
TGTGCCAGCAGATACAATGAGCAGTTCTTC
>NA|TRBV6-6|NA|TRBJ2-6
CASKTGGTGANVLTF
TGTGCCAGCAAGACTGGGGGAACTGGGGCCAACGTCCTGACTTTC
>NA|TRBV28|NA|TRBJ1-6
CASSLGGSSPLHF
TGTGCCAGCAGTTTGGGGGGGAGTTCACCCCTCCACTTT
>NA|TRBV7-2|NA|TRBJ2-6
CASSFGAGGANVLTF
TGTGCCAGCAGCTTCGGGGCAGGTGGGGCCAACGTCCTGACTTTC
>NA|TRBV10-1|NA|TRBJ2-7
CASSESVTEQYF
TGCGCCAGCAGTGAGTCGGTTACCGAGCAGTACTTC
>TRBD1|TRBV6-6|few|TRBJ1-6
CASTQGVYNSPLHF
TGTGCCAGCACACAGGGGGTCTATAATTCACCCCTCCACTTT
>NA|TRBV5-4|few|TRBJ1-4
CASSQFGGGEKLFF
TGTGCCAGCAGCCAGTTTGGCGGTGGAGAAAAACTGTTTTTT
>NA|TRBV7-2|NA|TRBJ2-7
CASSLLRGEQYF
TGTGCCAGCAGCTTACTGAGGGGCGAGCAGTACTTC
>NA|TRBV28|few|TRBJ1-4
CASNPLGAINEKLFF
TGTGCCAGCAATCCACTGGGGGCCATTAATGAAAAACTGTTTTTT
>TRBD2|TRBV6-6|few|TRBJ2-3
CASTIKTSGTDTQYF
TGTGCCAGCACCATAAAGACTAGCGGGACAGATACGCAGTATTTT
>TRBD2|TRBV5-1|few|TRBJ2-7
CASSINTLREGYEQYF
TGCGCCAGCAGCATCAACACACTTAGGGAGGGCTACGAGCAGTACTTC
>NA|TRBV7-2|NA|TRBJ1-2
CASSPGQQNYGYTF
TGTGCCAGCAGCCCAGGACAGCAGAACTATGGCTACACCTTC
>NA|TRBV29-1|NA|TRBJ1-2
CSVEGGPGRYGYTF
TGCAGCGTTGAAGGAGGTCCAGGGAGGTATGGCTACACCTTC
>NA|TRBV29-1|few|TRBJ1-4
CSVENRASNEKLFF
TGCAGCGTTGAAAATCGGGCCTCTAATGAAAAACTGTTTTTT
>TRBD1|TRBV7-9|NA|TRBJ1-5
CASSTGTGRNQPQHF
TGTGCCAGCAGCACCGGGACAGGGCGTAATCAGCCCCAGCATTTT
>TRBD1|TRBV19|few|TRBJ1-2
CASSLLLDRDYGYTF
TGTGCCAGTAGTCTCTTACTGGACAGGGACTATGGCTACACCTTC
>NA|TRBV11-3|NA|TRBJ2-4
CASSSRIAKNIQYF
TGTGCCAGCAGCTCAAGGATAGCCAAAAACATTCAGTACTTC
>NA|TRBV7-2|few|TRBJ2-1
CASSLPLVTGLGEQFF
TGTGCCAGCAGCTTACCCCTAGTGACAGGTTTAGGCGAGCAGTTCTTC
>TRBD2|TRBV11-3|NA|TRBJ2-1
CASSLLGGAYNEQFF
TGTGCCAGCAGCCTGCTCGGGGGGGCCTACAATGAGCAGTTCTTC
>NA|TRBV7-9|NA|TRBJ1-4
CASSLEGGFNEKLFF
TGTGCCAGCAGCTTAGAAGGTGGTTTTAATGAAAAACTGTTTTTT
>NA|TRBV11-2|NA|TRBJ2-7
CASSSSQQGTHEQYF
TGTGCCAGCAGCTCTTCTCAACAGGGTACCCACGAGCAGTACTTC
>NA|TRBV28|few|TRBJ1-2
CASSSGLLKRGYTF
TGTGCCAGCAGCTCCGGACTCCTAAAGAGGGGCTACACCTTC
>TRBD2|TRBV7-9|few|TRBJ2-3
CASSQGTSGGTVYTQYF
TGTGCCAGCAGCCAAGGGACTAGCGGGGGAACCGTATATACGCAGTATTTT
>NA|TRBV30|few|TRBJ2-4
CAWSDLSHIQYF
TGTGCCTGGAGTGACCTTTCGCACATTCAGTACTTC
>TRBD1|TRBV5-1|few|TRBJ1-5
CASREGAGNQPQHF
TGCGCCAGCAGAGAGGGGGCCGGCAATCAGCCCCAGCATTTT
>TRBD1|TRBV6-6|NA|TRBJ2-7
CASMRQGAYEQYF
TGTGCCAGCATGCGACAGGGAGCCTACGAGCAGTACTTC
>NA|TRBV4-3|NA|TRBJ2-7
CASSQDGRFYEQYF
TGCGCCAGCAGCCAAGATGGAAGATTCTACGAGCAGTACTTC
>TRBD1|TRBV2|few|TRBJ1-5
CASSRTGESNQPQHF
TGTGCCAGCAGTAGGACAGGGGAGAGCAATCAGCCCCAGCATTTT
>NA|TRBV6-6|NA|TRBJ2-3
CASSAYTDTQYF
TGTGCCAGCAGTGCGTATACAGATACGCAGTATTTT
>TRBD2|TRBV19|few|TRBJ2-5
CASSPPTSGVSGGTQYF
TGTGCCAGTAGTCCTCCGACTAGCGGGGTCTCCGGGGGGACCCAGTACTTC